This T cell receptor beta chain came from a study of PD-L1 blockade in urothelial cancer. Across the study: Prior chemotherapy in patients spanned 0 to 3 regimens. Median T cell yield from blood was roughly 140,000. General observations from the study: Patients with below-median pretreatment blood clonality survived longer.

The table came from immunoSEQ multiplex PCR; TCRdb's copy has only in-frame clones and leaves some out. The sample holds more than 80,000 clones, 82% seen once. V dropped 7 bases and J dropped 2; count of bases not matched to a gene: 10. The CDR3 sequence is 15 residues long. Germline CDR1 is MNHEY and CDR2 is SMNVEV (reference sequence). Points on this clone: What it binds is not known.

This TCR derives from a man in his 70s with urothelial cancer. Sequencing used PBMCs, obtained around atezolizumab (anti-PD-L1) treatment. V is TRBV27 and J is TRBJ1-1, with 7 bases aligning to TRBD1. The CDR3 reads CASNPQGTANTEAFF. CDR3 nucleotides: TGTGCCAGCAATCCACAGGGGACAGCAAACACTGAAGCTTTCTTT.